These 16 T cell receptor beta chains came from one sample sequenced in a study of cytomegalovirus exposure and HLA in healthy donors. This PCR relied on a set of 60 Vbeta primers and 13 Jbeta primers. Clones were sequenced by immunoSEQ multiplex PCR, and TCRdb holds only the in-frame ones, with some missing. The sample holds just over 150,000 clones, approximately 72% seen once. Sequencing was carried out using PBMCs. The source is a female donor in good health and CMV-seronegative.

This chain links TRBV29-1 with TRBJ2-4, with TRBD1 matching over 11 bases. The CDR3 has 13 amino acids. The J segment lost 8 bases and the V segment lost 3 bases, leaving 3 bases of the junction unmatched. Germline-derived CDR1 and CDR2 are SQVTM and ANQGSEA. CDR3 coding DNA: TGCAGCGTTGATCTGGGACAGGGGGACATTCAGTACTTC. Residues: CSVDLGQGDIQYF.

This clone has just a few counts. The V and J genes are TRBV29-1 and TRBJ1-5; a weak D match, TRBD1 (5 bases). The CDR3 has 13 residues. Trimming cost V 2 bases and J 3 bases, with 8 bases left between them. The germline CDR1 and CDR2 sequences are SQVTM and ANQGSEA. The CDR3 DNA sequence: TGCAGCGTTGAACTACAGGCCAATCAGCCCCAGCATTTT. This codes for CSVELQANQPQHF.

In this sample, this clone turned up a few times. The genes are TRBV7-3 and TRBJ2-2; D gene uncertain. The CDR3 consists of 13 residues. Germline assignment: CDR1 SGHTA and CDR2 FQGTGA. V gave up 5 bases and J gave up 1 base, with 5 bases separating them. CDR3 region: CASSPRNTGELFF. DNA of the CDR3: TGTGCCAGCAGCCCCAGGAACACCGGGGAGCTGTTTTTT.

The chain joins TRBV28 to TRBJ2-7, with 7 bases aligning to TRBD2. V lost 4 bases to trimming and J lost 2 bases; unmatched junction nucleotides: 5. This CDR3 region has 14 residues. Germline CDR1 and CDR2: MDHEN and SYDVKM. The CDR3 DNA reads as TGTGCCAGCAGTTGGTTGGGGGGGGCCTACGAGCAGTACTTC. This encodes CASSWLGGAYEQYF.

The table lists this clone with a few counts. CDR3 sequence: CASSILADSYEQYF. In nucleotides, the CDR3 is TGTGCCAGTAGTATACTGGCCGACAGCTACGAGCAGTACTTC. The rearrangement uses TRBV19 and TRBJ2-7, with D perhaps TRBD1 (5 bases). The CDR3 totals 14 residues. Trimming shortened V by 2 bases and J by 3 bases, and 11 bases separated the two germline ends. Germline V CDR1 and CDR2: LNHDA, SQIVND (reference sequence).

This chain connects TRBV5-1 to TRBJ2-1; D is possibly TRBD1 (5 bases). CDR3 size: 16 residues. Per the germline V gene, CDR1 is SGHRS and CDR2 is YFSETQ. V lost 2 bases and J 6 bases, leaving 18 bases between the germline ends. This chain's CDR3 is CASSLLIGRGGNEQFF. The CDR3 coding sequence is TGCGCCAGCAGCTTACTGATCGGTAGGGGTGGCAATGAGCAGTTCTTC.

CDR3 amino acids: CASSPGPGAEAFF. The DNA of the CDR3 is TGTGCCAGCAGCCCGGGGCCGGGGGCTGAAGCTTTCTTT. The chain combines TRBV9 with TRBJ1-1; tentative D call: TRBD1 (5 bases). CDR3 length: 13 amino acids. V was shortened by 4 bases and J by 6 bases, with 13 bases between the two germline ends. Germline V lookup: CDR1 SGDLS, CDR2 YYNGEE.

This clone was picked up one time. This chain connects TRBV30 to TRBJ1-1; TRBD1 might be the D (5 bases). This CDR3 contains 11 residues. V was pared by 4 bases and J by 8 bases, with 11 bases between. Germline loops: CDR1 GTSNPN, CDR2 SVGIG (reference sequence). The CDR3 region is CAWKSTVEAFF. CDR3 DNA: TGTGCCTGGAAGTCGACAGTCGAAGCTTTCTTT. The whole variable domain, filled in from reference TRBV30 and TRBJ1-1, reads SQTIHQWPATLVQPVGSPLSLECTVEGTSNPNLYWYRQAAGRGLQLLFYSVGIGQISSEVPQNLSASRPQDRQFILSSKKLLLSDSGFYLCAWKSTVEAFFGQGTRLTVV.

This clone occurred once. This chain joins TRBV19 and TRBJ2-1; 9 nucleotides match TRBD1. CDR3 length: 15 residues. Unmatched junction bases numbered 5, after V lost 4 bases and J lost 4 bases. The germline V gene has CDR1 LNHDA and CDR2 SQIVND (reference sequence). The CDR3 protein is CASSNTGTGYNEQFF. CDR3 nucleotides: TGTGCCAGTAGTAATACCGGGACAGGGTACAATGAGCAGTTCTTC.

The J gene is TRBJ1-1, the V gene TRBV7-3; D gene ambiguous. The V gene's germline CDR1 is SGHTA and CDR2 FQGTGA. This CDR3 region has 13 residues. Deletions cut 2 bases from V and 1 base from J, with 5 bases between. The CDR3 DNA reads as TGTGCCAGCAGCTTAGGAGAGAACACTGAAGCTTTCTTT. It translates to CASSLGENTEAFF. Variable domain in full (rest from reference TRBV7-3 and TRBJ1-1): GAGVSQTPSNKVTEKGKYVELRCDPISGHTALYWYRQSLGQGPEFLIYFQGTGAADDSGLPNDRFFAVRPEGSVSTLKIQRTERGDSAVYLCASSLGENTEAFFGQGTRLTVV.

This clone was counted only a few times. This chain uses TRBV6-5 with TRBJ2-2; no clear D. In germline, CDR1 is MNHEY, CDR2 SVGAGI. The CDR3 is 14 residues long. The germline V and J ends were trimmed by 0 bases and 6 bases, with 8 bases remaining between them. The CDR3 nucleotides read TGTGCCAGCAGTTACTCGTTAGTTTCCGGGGAGCTGTTTTTT. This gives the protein CASSYSLVSGELFF.

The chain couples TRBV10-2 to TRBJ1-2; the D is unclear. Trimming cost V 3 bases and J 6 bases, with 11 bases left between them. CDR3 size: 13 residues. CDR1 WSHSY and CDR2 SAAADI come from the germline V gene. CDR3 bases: TGCGCCAGCAGTGACGAGCGGGAGAATGGCTACACCTTC. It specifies CASSDERENGYTF.

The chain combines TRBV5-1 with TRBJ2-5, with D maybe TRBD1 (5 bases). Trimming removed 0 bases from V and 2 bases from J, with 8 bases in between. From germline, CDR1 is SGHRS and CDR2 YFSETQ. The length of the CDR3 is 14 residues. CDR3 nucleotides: TGCGCCAGCAGCTTGGGCGACAGTCAAGAGACCCAGTACTTC. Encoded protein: CASSLGDSQETQYF.

The CDR3 reads CATSRERDRSYNEQFF. CDR3 DNA: TGTGCCACCAGCAGAGAGAGGGACAGGTCCTACAATGAGCAGTTCTTC. The gene calls are TRBV15 and TRBJ2-1; TRBD1 matches 8 bases. The CDR3 spans 16 residues. Germline CDR1 is LNHNV and CDR2 is YYDKDF (reference sequence). With V trimmed by 0 bases and J by 1 base, 2 bases remained unmatched.

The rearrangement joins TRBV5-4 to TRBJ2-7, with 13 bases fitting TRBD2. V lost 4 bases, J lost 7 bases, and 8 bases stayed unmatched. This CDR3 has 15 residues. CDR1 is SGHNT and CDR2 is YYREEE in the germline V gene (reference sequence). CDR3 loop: CASSQPGLAGREQYF. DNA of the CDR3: TGTGCCAGCAGCCAACCGGGACTAGCGGGACGGGAGCAGTACTTC.

The CDR3 loop reads CASSAQLADSYEQYF. CDR3 sequence (DNA): TGTGCCAGCAGCGCTCAACTAGCTGATAGCTACGAGCAGTACTTC. The chain employs TRBV9 and TRBJ2-7, with D possibly matching TRBD2 (6 bases). Trimming left V 3 bases short and J 3 bases short, with 16 bases between. The CDR3 covers 15 residues. Germline CDR1 and CDR2: SGDLS and YYNGEE.